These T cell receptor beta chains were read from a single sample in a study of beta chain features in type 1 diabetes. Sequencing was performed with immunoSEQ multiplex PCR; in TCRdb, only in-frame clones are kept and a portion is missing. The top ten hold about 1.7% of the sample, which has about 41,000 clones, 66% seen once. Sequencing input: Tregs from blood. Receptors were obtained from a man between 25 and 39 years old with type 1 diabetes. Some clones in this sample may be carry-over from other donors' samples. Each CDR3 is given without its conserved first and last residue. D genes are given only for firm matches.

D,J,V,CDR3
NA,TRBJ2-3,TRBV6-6,ASSYPGSRTDTQY
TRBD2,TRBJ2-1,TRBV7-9,ASSTGLAVNEQF
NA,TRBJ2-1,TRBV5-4,ASSLRNEQF
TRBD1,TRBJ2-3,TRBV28,ASSLIPQSGGDTQY
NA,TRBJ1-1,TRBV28,ASSEGVGLRAF
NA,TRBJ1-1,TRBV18,ASSPPRRAGTEAF
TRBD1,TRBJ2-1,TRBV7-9,ASSPNWDRAYNEQF
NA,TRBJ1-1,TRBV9,ASSVSSGNTEAF
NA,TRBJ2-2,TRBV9,ASSVGGVIGELF
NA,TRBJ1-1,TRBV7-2,ASSPPAPLGAF
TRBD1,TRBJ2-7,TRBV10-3,AISYQTGTELGEQY
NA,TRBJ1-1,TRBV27,ASGSHGAEAF
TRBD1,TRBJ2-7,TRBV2,ASRRDSYEQY
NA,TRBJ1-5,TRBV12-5,ASGLVQARGVLYSNQPQH
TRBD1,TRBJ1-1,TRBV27,ASSRGQGRSLGTEAF
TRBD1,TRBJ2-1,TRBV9,ASSIRTGYGNEQF
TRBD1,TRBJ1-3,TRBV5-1,ASSGGQGSGNTIY
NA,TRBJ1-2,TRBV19,ASRSGANYGYT
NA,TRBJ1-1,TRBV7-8,ASSLWSGEGSTEAF
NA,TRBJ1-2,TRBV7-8,ASSLGLWGLST
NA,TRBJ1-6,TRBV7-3,ASKGASGSPLH
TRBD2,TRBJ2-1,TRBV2,ASSGTSGNNEQF
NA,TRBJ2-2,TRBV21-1,ASSMPIPGLAAQGAGELF
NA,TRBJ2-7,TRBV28,ASTVSTGRIQTYEQY
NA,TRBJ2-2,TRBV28,ASSLRNTGELF
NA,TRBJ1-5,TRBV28,ASSYSWQPQH
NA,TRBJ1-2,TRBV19,ASTGELYGYT
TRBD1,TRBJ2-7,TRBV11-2,ASSSTFSTGGPTYEQY
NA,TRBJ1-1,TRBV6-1,ASSDPLIGAF
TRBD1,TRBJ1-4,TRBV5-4,ASSLGQGATTNEKLF
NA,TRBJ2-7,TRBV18,ASSLANEQY
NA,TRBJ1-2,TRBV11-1,ASSQTFNYGYT
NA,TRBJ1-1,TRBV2,ASNGAVNTEAF
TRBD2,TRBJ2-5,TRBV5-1,ASSLAAGGPWQTQY
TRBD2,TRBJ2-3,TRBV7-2,ASSFLAGGTDTQY
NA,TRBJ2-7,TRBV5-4,ASSVGLGGEQY
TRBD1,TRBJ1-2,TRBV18,ASSQGQGSYGYT
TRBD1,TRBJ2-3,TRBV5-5,ATSSFARDRDIQY
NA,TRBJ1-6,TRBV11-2,ASSPGSSYNSPLH
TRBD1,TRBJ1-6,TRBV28,ASSYLGQGSSPLH
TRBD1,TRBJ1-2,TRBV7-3,ASSQGQGARLGGYT
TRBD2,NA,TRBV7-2,ASSPQRGTYEQY
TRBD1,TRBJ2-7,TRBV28,ASSPPGQGSREQY
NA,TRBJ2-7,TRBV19,ASSISRDHEQY
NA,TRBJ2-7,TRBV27,ASSHHQGGNEQY
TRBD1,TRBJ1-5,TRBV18,ASSETGGNQPQH
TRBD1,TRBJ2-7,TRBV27,ASRRQGLYEQY
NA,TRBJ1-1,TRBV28,ASSSSDWNGATEAF